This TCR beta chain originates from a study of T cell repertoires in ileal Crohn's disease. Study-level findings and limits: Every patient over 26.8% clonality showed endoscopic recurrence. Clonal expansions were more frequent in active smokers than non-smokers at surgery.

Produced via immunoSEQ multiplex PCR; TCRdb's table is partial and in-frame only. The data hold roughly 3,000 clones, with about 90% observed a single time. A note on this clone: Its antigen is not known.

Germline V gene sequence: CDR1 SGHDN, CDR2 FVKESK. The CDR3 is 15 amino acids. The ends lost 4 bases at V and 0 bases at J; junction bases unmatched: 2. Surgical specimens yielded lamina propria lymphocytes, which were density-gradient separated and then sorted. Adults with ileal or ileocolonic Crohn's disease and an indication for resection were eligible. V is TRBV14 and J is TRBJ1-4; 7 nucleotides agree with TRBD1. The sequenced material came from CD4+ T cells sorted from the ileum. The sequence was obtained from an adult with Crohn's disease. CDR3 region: CASSLQGATNEKLFF. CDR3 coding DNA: TGTGCCAGCAGCCTCCAGGGGGCAACTAATGAAAAACTGTTTTTT.